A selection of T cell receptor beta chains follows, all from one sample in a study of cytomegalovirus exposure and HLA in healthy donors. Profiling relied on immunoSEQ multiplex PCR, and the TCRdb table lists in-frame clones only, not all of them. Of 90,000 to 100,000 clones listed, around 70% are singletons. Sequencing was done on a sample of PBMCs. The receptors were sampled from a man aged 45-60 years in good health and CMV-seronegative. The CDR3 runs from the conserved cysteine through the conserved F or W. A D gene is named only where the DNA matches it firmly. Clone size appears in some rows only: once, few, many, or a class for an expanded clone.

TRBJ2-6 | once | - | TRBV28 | TGTGCCAGCACACCGGGACTCAGCTCTGGGGCCAACGTCCTGACTTTC | CASTPGLSSGANVLTF
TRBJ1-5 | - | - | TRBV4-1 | TGCGCCAGCAGCCAAGATAGTACGGGAGGCAATCAGCCCCAGCATTTT | CASSQDSTGGNQPQHF
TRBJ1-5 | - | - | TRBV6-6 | TGTGCCAGCAGTCCAACAGGGCTAAGCAATCAGCCCCAGCATTTT | CASSPTGLSNQPQHF
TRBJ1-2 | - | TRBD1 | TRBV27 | TGTGCCAGCAGTTTAACGGGGACAGGGTATAACTATGGCTACACCTTC | CASSLTGTGYNYGYTF
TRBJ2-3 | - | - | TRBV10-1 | TGCGCCAGCAGTGAGTCGGTCGGGGAGCAGGGGAATACGCAGTATTTT | CASSESVGEQGNTQYF
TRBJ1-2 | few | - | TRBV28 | TGTGCCAGCAGTTGGGGGCTGCTAGGGAATGGCTACACCTTC | CASSWGLLGNGYTF
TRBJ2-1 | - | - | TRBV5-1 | TGCGCCAGCAGCCTGGACGGGGGAGGGGGTGTCAATGAGCAGTTCTTC | CASSLDGGGGVNEQFF
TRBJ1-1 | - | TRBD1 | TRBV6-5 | TGTGCCAGCAAGATCAGGGGGCAGAACACTGAAGCTTTCTTT | CASKIRGQNTEAFF
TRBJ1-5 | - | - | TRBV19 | TGTGCCAGTAGCAGATCCTCCTGGGGGCTTAATCAGCCCCAGCATTTT | CASSRSSWGLNQPQHF
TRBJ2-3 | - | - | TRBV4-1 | TGCGCCAGCAGCCAAGTCCTTAGTGTGAATACGCAGTATTTT | CASSQVLSVNTQYF
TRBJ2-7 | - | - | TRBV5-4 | TGTGCCAGCAGCTTGAGGCCAGGCTACGAGCAGTACTTC | CASSLRPGYEQYF
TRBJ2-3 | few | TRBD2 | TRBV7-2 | TGTGCCCACGCGGGGGTTGCAGGGGATACGCAGTATTTT | CAHAGVAGDTQYF
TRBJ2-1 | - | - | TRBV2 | TGTGCCAGCAGAAGATCCCCGAGGGCCGAGCAGTTCTTC | CASRRSPRAEQFF
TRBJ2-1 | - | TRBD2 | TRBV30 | TGTGCCTGGAGACTAGCGGGAGGGCTCAATGAGCAGTTCTTC | CAWRLAGGLNEQFF
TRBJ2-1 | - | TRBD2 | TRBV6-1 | TGTGCCAGCAGTGAACCGGCTAGCGGGGGCGGTGAGCAGTTCTTC | CASSEPASGGGEQFF
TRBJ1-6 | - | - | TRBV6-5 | TGTGCCAGCTCGAGCCCCGGTTCACCCCTCCACTTT | CASSSPGSPLHF
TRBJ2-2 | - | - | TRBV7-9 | TGTGCCAGCATACCCTACCTATTGACAGACCCCGGGGAGCTGTTTTTT | CASIPYLLTDPGELFF
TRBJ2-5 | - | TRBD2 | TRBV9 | TGTGCCAGCAGCTCTGGGGGGGATCTTTGGGAGACCCAGTACTTC | CASSSGGDLWETQYF
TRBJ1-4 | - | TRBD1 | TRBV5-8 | TGTGCCAGCAGCTTGGCGGGACAGGGACTTACAACTAATGAAAAACTGTTTTTT | CASSLAGQGLTTNEKLFF
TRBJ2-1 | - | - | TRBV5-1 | TGCGCCAGCAGCTCAGACAATGAGCAGTTCTTC | CASSSDNEQFF
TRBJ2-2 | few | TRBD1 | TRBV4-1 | TGCGCCAGCAGCCAGCACAGGGGCTCCGGGGAGCTGTTTTTT | CASSQHRGSGELFF
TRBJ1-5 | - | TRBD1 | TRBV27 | TGTGCCAGCAGTTCCGGGACAGGGCTAAATCAGCCCCAGCATTTT | CASSSGTGLNQPQHF
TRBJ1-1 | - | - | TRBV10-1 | TGCGCCAGCAGAAGGACAGCGAACACTGAAGCTTTCTTT | CASRRTANTEAFF
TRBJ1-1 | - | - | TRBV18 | TGTGCCAGCTCACCATCCCAGGGCAACACTGAAGCTTTCTTT | CASSPSQGNTEAFF
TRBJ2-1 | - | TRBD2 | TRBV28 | TGTGCCAGCAGTTTCGGGGGGAATTCCTACAATGAGCAGTTCTTC | CASSFGGNSYNEQFF
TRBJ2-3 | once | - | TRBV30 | TGTGCCTGGGCCTTAGCTGATACGCAGTATTTT | CAWALADTQYF
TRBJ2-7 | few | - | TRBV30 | TGTGCCTGGAGTGGCACATCGTTTCCGGAGCAGTACTTC | CAWSGTSFPEQYF
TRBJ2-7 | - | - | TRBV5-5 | TGTGCCAGCAGCTTGGATGGCGGAGCCTACGAGCAGTACTTC | CASSLDGGAYEQYF
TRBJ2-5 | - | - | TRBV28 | TGTGCCAGCCGGGGGGCCTTGGGGCCCCAGGAGACCCAGTACTTC | CASRGALGPQETQYF
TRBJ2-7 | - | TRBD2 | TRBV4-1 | TGCGCCAGCAGCCAAGATATGGGACTATTGTACGAGCAGTACTTC | CASSQDMGLLYEQYF
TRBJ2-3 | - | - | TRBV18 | TGTGCCAGCTCACCAACTGGTACCCTCGCCCCAGATACGCAGTATTTT | CASSPTGTLAPDTQYF
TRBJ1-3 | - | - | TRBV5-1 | TGCGCCAGCAGCTTTAAGGGAGGAGGAAACACCATATATTTT | CASSFKGGGNTIYF
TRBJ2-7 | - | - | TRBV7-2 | TGTGCCAGCAGCTTAGGACTATCCTCCTACGAGCAGTACTTC | CASSLGLSSYEQYF
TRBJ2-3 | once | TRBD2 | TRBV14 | TGTGCCAGCAGCCAAGGGACTAGCGGGGGGGCCGGGAAAGATACGCAGTATTTT | CASSQGTSGGAGKDTQYF
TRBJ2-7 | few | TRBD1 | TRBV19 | TGTGCCAGTAGTAACGCCGGGACAGGGGGCTACGAGCAGTACTTC | CASSNAGTGGYEQYF
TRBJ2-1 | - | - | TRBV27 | TGTGCCAGCCTATACAATGAGCAGTTCTTC | CASLYNEQFF
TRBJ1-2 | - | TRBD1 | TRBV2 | TGTGCCAGCAGTGGACAGGGACACTATGGCTACACCTTC | CASSGQGHYGYTF
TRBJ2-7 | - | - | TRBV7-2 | TGTGCCAGCAGCTTAGGGCAGGGTTCCTCCTACGAGCAGTACTTC | CASSLGQGSSYEQYF
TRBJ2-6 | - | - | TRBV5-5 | TGTGCCAGCGGGGGCCCCTCTGGGGCCAACGTCCTGACTTTC | CASGGPSGANVLTF
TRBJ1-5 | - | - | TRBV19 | TGTGCCAGTACCGACAGGTTTTTGGGCAATCAGCCCCAGCATTTT | CASTDRFLGNQPQHF
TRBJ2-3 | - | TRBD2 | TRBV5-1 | TGCGCCAGCAGCGGTGGACTAGCGGGCTCAGATACGCAGTATTTT | CASSGGLAGSDTQYF
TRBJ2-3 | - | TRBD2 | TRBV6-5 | TGTGCCAGCAGTCTAGCGGGGGGCACAGATACGCAGTATTTT | CASSLAGGTDTQYF
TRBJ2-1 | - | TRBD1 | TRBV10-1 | TGCGCCAGCAGTGAGTCCGGACAGGGGTTCTACAATGAGCAGTTCTTC | CASSESGQGFYNEQFF
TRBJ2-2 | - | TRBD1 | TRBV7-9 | TGTTCCAGCAGCGGTCCCGGGACAGGTAACACCGGGGAGCTGTTTTTT | CSSSGPGTGNTGELFF
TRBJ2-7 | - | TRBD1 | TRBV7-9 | TGTGCCAGCAGCTTAGAACCAGGGGGCTTATACGAGCAGTACTTC | CASSLEPGGLYEQYF
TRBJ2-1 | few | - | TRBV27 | TGTGCCAGCAGTAGCGGATACTCCTACAATGAGCAGTTCTTC | CASSSGYSYNEQFF
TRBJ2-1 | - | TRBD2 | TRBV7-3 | TGTGCCAGCAGCTTAGGGGGACTAGCGGGAGGGTATGAGCAGTTCTTC | CASSLGGLAGGYEQFF
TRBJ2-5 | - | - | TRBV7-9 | TGTGCCAGCAGCTTGGGACGGACAGTTCAAGAGACCCAGTACTTC | CASSLGRTVQETQYF
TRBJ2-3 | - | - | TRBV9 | TGTGCCAGCAGCGTAGCGTCAGGGGAAGGAGATACGCAGTATTTT | CASSVASGEGDTQYF
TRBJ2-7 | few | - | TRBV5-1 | TGCGCCAGCAGCGACGGGGGAGGCCCTAGCTCCTACGAGCAGTACTTC | CASSDGGGPSSYEQYF
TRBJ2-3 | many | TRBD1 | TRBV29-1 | TGCAGCGTCACGATCTGGCAGGGGGGCACAGATACGCAGTATTTT | CSVTIWQGGTDTQYF
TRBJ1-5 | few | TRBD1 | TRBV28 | TGTGCCAGCAGACGCGACAGGGGGCTGGTTCAGCCCCAGCATTTT | CASRRDRGLVQPQHF
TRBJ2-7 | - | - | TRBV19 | TGTGCCAGTAGTATAGAAGTCGGGACTCTCTACGAGCAGTACTTC | CASSIEVGTLYEQYF
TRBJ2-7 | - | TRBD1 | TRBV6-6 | TGTGCCAGCACCTCCGCGGGGACAGGGAATTACGAGCAGTACTTC | CASTSAGTGNYEQYF
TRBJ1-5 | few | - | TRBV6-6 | TGTGCCAGCAGTTACTCGATTGGGTTGAAGGGGCAGCCCCAGCATTTT | CASSYSIGLKGQPQHF
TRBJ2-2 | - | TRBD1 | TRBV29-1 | TGCAGCGTTGCTTCGAATTCTTATGGACAGGGGAGAACCGGGGAGCTGTTTTTT | CSVASNSYGQGRTGELFF
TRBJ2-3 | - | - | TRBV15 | TGTGCCACCAGCAGAGCGAGCGTAGGGAGCCTGGATACGCAGTATTTT | CATSRASVGSLDTQYF
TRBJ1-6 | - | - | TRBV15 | TGTGCCACCAGCAGAGAAGGGACAACCCTCCACTTT | CATSREGTTLHF
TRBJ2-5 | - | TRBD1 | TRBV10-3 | TGTGCCATCCGACAGGGGTCGGAGACCCAGTACTTC | CAIRQGSETQYF
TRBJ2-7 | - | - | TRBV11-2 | TGTGCCAGCAGCATGCTCCTTCTTGCGGGGGAGCAGTACTTC | CASSMLLLAGEQYF